The T cell receptor (beta chain) under discussion was sequenced for a study of vaccination and CD4 T cells after COVID-19. Regarding the study as a whole: A median of around 90% of reactive clones, in convalescent patients, became evident only post-vaccination.

On this clonotype: Its target is unknown.

CDR1 is SGHTA, CDR2 FQGNSA, per germline. With 4 bases removed from V and 10 bases from J, the gap between germline ends came to 19 bases. This CDR3 spans 15 amino acids. Indicated treatment: roughly ten-day PBMC culture with coronavirus spike peptide pools or control peptides (ViraFEST assay). ViraFEST sequenced TCRs after peptide-pool expansion of antigen-specific T cells. Fresh IL-2 medium was used to replace half of the medium on days 3 and 7. The Oncomine TCR Beta short-read assay was applied to DNA of cultured CD4+ T cells. The source of extracted genomic DNA was cultured CD4+ T cells. TCRdb re-called the PCR reads through MiXCR, storing one row per CDR3 protein. The sample gives roughly 15,000 distinct CDR3 sequences, 60% to 75% of which show up once; over 9.5% is in the top ten.

Specimen: CD4+ T cells from blood, cultured in vitro. V is TRBV7-2 and J is TRBJ1-4; D perhaps matches TRBD1 (5 bases). This receptor was taken from a human donor who had recovered from COVID-19. Written as DNA, the CDR3 is TGTGCCAGCAGCTCTCAGGGAGGCCGTGTCGGAAAACTGTTTTTT. Its protein is CASSSQGGRVGKLFF.